This T cell receptor beta chain was sequenced in a study of blood T cell repertoires in COVID-19. Turning to the study itself: The samples span acute and convalescent COVID-19 from the United States, Italy and Spain.

Those who participated ranged in age from roughly 18 to 89 years and resided in 20 to 25 US areas. Measured with immunoSEQ multiplex PCR; TCRdb has only the in-frame clones, and not every one. The sample lists about 370,000 clones, about nine tenths seen once, with 0.86% in the top ten. The CDR3 contains 16 residues. J lost 4 bases, V lost 1 base, and 6 bases had no gene match. Germline lookup yields CDR1 KGHSH and CDR2 LQKENI. This chain uses TRBV18 with TRBJ2-5; 10 bases are shared with TRBD2. Sequenced material: PBMCs or T cells enriched from blood (not recorded which). This TCR derives from a woman in her 40s who had been exposed to COVID-19. The CDR3 is CASSPQRTSGRETQYF. As DNA, the CDR3 is TGTGCCAGCTCACCACAACGGACTAGCGGTCGAGAGACCCAGTACTTC.